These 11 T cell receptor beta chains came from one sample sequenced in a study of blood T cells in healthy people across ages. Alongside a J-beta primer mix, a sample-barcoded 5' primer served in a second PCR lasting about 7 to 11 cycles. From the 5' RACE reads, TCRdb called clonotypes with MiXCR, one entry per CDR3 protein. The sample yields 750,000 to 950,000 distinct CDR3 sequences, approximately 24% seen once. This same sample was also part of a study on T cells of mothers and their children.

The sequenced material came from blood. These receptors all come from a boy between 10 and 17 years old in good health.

The CDR3 DNA is TGCAGCGGCATACAGGGCGGGTATGGCTACACCTTC. Translated, it gives CSGIQGGYGYTF. This rearrangement joins TRBV29-1 to TRBJ1-2, with a tentative D call TRBD1 (6 bases). V gave up 7 bases and J gave up 5 bases, with 14 bases separating them. Germline CDR1 and CDR2: SQVTM and ANQGSEA. The CDR3 is 12 residues long. Full variable domain (outside the CDR3, taken from reference TRBV29-1 and TRBJ1-2): SAVISQKPSRDICQRGTSLTIQCQVDSQVTMMFWYRQQPGQSLTLIATANQGSEATYESGFVIDKFPISRPNLTFSTLTVSNMSPEDSSIYLCSGIQGGYGYTFGSGTRLTVV.

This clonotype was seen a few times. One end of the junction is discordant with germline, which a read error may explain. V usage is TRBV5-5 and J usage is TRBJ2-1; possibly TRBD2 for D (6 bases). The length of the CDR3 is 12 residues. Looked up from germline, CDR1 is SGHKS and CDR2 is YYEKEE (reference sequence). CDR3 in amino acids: CACSLGGEKQFF. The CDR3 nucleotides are TGTGCCTGCAGCTTAGGAGGGGAGAAGCAGTTCTTC.

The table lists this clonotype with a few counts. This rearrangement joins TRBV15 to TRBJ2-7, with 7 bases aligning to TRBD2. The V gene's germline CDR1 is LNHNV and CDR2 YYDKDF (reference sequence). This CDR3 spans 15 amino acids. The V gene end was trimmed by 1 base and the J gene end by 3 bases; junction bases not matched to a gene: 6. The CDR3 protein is CATSRVGRQGYEQYF. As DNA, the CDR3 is TGTGCCACCAGCAGAGTCGGGAGGCAGGGCTACGAGCAGTACTTC.

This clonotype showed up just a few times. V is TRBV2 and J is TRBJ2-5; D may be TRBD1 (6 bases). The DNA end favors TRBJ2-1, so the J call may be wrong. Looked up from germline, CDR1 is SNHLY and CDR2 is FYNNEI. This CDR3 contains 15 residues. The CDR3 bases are TGTGCCAGCAGTCTGGGCCGGGACAATGGCAATGAGCAGTTCTTC. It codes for CASSLGRDNGNEQFF.

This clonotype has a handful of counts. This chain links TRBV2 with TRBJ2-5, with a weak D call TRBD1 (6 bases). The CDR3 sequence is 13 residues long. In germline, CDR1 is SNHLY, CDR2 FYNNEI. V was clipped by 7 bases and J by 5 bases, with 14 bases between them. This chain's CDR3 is CASMSGDGETQYF. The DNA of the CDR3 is TGTGCCAGCATGTCAGGGGACGGGGAGACCCAGTACTTC.

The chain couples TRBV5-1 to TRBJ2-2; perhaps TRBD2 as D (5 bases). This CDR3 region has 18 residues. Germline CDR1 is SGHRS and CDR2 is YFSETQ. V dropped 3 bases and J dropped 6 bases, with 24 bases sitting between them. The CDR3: CASSSGLSLAVEAGELFF. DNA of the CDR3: TGCGCCAGCAGCTCGGGTCTTTCCCTAGCAGTAGAGGCCGGGGAGCTGTTTTTT.

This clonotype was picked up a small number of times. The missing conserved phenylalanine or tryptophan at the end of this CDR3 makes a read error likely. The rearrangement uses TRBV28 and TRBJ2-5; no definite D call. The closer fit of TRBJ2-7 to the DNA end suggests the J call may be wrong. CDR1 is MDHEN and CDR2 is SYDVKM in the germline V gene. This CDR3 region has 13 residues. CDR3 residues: CASSLINPYEQYL. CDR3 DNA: TGTGCCAGCAGTTTGATAAATCCCTACGAGCAGTACCTC.

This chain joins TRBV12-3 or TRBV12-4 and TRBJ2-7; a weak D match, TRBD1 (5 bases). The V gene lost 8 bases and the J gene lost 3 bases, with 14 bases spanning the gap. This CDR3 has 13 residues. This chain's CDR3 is CASSQGTVYEQYF. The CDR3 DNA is TGTGCCAGCTCCCAGGGAACGGTCTACGAGCAGTACTTC.

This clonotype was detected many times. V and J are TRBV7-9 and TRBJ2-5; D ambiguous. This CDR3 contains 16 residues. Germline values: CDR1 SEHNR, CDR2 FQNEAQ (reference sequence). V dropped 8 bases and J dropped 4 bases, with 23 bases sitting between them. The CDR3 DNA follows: TGTGCCAGCGGAACCCCGAAGGGTCCTGAGAGAGAGACCCAGTACTTC. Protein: CASGTPKGPERETQYF.

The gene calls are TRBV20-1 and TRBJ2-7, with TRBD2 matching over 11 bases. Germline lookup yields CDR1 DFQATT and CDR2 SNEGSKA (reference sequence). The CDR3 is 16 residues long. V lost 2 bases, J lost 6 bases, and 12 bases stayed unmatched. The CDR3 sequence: CSARKTSTSGVSEQYF. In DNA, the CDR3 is TGCAGTGCTAGAAAAACGTCGACTAGCGGGGTATCCGAGCAGTACTTC.

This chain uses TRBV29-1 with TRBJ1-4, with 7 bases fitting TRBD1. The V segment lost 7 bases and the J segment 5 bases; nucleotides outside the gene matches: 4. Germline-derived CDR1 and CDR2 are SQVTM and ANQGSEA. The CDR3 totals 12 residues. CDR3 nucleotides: TGCAGCGCCGGGACAGCCAATGAAAAACTGTTTTTT. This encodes CSAGTANEKLFF.